Following are 19 T cell receptor beta chains from one sample sequenced in a study of glioma-infiltrating T cells. The iRepertoire nested amplicon-rescue multiplex PCR amplified TCR alpha and beta CDR3s from RNA. MiXCR, run by TCRdb on the multiplex PCR reads, gives a single entry per CDR3 protein. The repertoire holds more than 350,000 distinct CDR3 sequences, with about 40% as singletons. Sequenced material: glioma tissue, nonneoplastic brain tissue, or PBMCs (not recorded which). The receptors come from a human donor with low-grade glioma or glioblastoma, undergoing nonglioma brain surgery, or in good health (not recorded which).

On this clonotype: A junction end diverges from the germline sequence, so it may reflect a read error. This chain links TRBV20-1 with TRBJ2-3; 9 nucleotides line up with TRBD2. CDR1 is DFQATT, CDR2 SNEGSKA, per germline (reference sequence). This CDR3 region has 16 residues. CDR3 loop: CSARVSSGRNTDTEYF. CDR3 nucleotide sequence: TGCAGTGCTAGGGTCTCCAGCGGGAGGAACACAGATACGGAGTATTTT.

V gene TRBV11-2 combines with J gene TRBJ2-5, with D unresolved. The CDR3 is 13 amino acids. V was pared by 1 base and J by 13 bases, with 16 bases between. Looked up from germline, CDR1 is SGHAT and CDR2 is FQNNGV. The CDR3 coding sequence is TGTGCCAGCAGCTTAGGGCCGCACGTGACCTGGTACTTC. Translating gives CASSLGPHVTWYF.

The V call is TRBV7-2, the J call TRBJ2-1; TRBD2 matches at 11 bases. Germline V lookup: CDR1 SGHTA, CDR2 FQGNSA. V gave up 1 base and J gave up 4 bases; unmatched junction bases: 6. CDR3 size: 17 residues. Written as DNA, the CDR3 is TGTGCCAGCAGCTTAGAGACTAGCGGGACGATATACAATGAGCAGTTCTTC. Protein sequence: CASSLETSGTIYNEQFF.

The chain combines TRBV2 with TRBJ2-3, with no clear D. V gave up 6 bases and J gave up 6 bases, with 10 bases separating them. In germline, CDR1 is SNHLY, CDR2 FYNNEI. This CDR3 region has 12 residues. CDR3: CASSASPDTQYF. DNA of the CDR3: TGTGCCAGCAGCGCAAGCCCGGATACGCAGTATTTT.

The chain carries TRBV11-1 and TRBJ1-5; a weak D match, TRBD1 (6 bases). V was clipped by 6 bases and J by 7 bases, with 13 bases between them. Germline V gene lookup returns CDR1 SGHAT and CDR2 FQDESV (reference sequence). CDR3 size: 13 residues. This CDR3 reads CASSTQGGQPQHF. As DNA, the CDR3 is TGTGCCAGCAGTACACAGGGTGGGCAGCCCCAGCATTTT.

In its sample, this clonotype was seen many times. The chain is built from TRBV20-1 and TRBJ1-2; the D is unclear. This CDR3 is built from 13 residues. Trimming removed 2 bases from V and 7 bases from J, with 14 bases in between. Germline CDR1 reads DFQATT; CDR2 reads SNEGSKA (reference sequence). Written as DNA, the CDR3 is TGCAGTGCTAGAATGGCTATGACTTCTGGCTACACCTTC. The encoded protein is CSARMAMTSGYTF.

This clonotype was found a few times. The chain links TRBV7-2 to TRBJ2-1, with TRBD2 identical over 13 bases. With V trimmed by 4 bases and J by 9 bases, 9 bases remained unmatched. The CDR3 has 16 amino acids. The germline gives CDR1 SGHTA, CDR2 FQGNSA. This CDR3 reads CASSSTLAGGTVEQFF. The CDR3 coding sequence is TGTGCCAGCAGCTCCACACTAGCGGGAGGGACTGTTGAGCAGTTCTTC. The full variable domain, rest sourced from reference TRBV7-2 and TRBJ2-1, is GAGVSQSPSNKVTEKGKDVELRCDPISGHTALYWYRQSLGQGLEFLIYFQGNSAPDKSGLPSDRFSAERTGGSVSTLTIQRTQQEDSAVYLCASSSTLAGGTVEQFFGPGTRLTVL.

In the case of this clonotype: A read error is likely, as this CDR3 ends without the conserved phenylalanine or tryptophan. The chain recombines TRBV6-5 with TRBJ1-2; D not certain. Trimming stripped 3 bases from V and 0 bases from J, with 11 bases between. CDR3 size: 15 residues. Germline CDR1 and CDR2: MNHEY and SVGAGI. Here the CDR3 reads CASSYLGSTNYGYTL. The CDR3 DNA reads as TGTGCCAGCAGTTATCTCGGCTCTACTAACTATGGCTACACCCTC.

In this sample, this clonotype turned up many times. The rearrangement links TRBV27 to TRBJ2-1; D gene uncertain. The CDR3 is made up of 16 amino acids. CDR1 and CDR2 (germline): MNHEY, SMNVEV (reference sequence). The V end lost 7 bases, the J end lost 0 bases, and 16 bases lay between the germline ends. As DNA, the CDR3 is TGTGCCAGCACCTCGGTCAGCTTCAGCTCCTACAATGAGCAGTTCTTC. Translation: CASTSVSFSSYNEQFF.

This clonotype has a handful of counts. This sequence joins TRBV6-1 and TRBJ1-1, with 7 bases that match TRBD1. The trim removed 5 bases at V and 1 base at J, leaving 7 bases unmatched. The CDR3 runs 15 residues. CDR1 is MNHNS and CDR2 is SASEGT in the germline V gene. The CDR3 protein is CASSSGQTPNTEAFF. The CDR3 DNA sequence: TGTGCCAGCAGTTCGGGACAGACGCCGAACACTGAAGCTTTCTTT.

With respect to this clonotype: One junction end does not reproduce the germline sequence, and a read error may be involved. V gene TRBV5-5 combines with J gene TRBJ1-3, with D unclear. The CDR3 covers 14 residues. Germline CDR1 and CDR2: SGHKS and YYEKEE (reference sequence). CDR3 bases: TGTGCCAGCAGCCGTCGAGTTACTGGAGACACCATATATTTT. It encodes CASSRRVTGDTIYF.

This clonotype came up a few times. The V call is TRBV20-1, the J call TRBJ1-2, with TRBD1 identical over 7 bases. The CDR3 runs 12 residues. CDR1 is DFQATT, CDR2 SNEGSKA, per germline (reference sequence). J was trimmed by 4 bases and V by 6 bases; bases with no gene match: 5. This CDR3 reads CSAPPGGYGYTF. The CDR3 DNA reads TGCAGTGCCCCACCAGGGGGCTATGGCTACACCTTC.

In the case of this clonotype: This could be a read error, since a much larger clone is one nucleotide away. V is TRBV28 and J is TRBJ1-1; TRBD1 is a possible D gene (6 bases). CDR3 length: 16 residues. In germline, CDR1 is MDHEN, CDR2 SYDVKM. CDR3 in DNA: TGTGCCAGCAGTTACTCGAATCTCAGGGGAAGCCCTGAAGATTTCTTT. Protein sequence: CASSYSNLRGSPEDFF.

The chain is built from TRBV7-6 and TRBJ2-1; TRBD1 or TRBD2 may be the D gene (6 bases each). The CDR3 has 15 residues. Germline V lookup: CDR1 SGHVS, CDR2 FNYEAQ. V was cut by 1 base and J by 8 bases, with 15 bases left in between. The CDR3 DNA follows: TGTGCCAGCAGCTTAGATGGGGGGCGGTGGTATGAGCAGTTCTTC. Encoded protein: CASSLDGGRWYEQFF.

This clonotype was seen a single time. A much larger clone lies one base from this, so it may be a read error. The V and J genes are TRBV28 and TRBJ1-4; maybe TRBD1 (6 bases). The V gene's germline CDR1 is MDHEN and CDR2 SYDVKM. The CDR3 length is 14 residues. The CDR3 sequence is CASSFNRVIENLFF. In nucleotides, the CDR3 is TGTGCCAGCAGTTTCAACAGGGTGATTGAAAACCTGTTTTTT.

In the case of this clonotype: The junction departs from the called germline gene at one end, perhaps through a read error. This chain links TRBV4-1 with TRBJ2-7; 8 bases map to TRBD2. The CDR3 has 15 residues. The germline V gene has CDR1 MGHRA and CDR2 YSYEKL. CDR3 amino acids: CASSQLAGKDYEQNF. CDR3 bases: TGCGCCAGCAGCCAACTAGCGGGTAAGGACTACGAGCAGAACTTC.

The chain couples TRBV2 to TRBJ2-1; D perhaps matches TRBD1 (5 bases). V was pared by 2 bases and J by 4 bases, with 12 bases between. Per germline, CDR1 SNHLY and CDR2 FYNNEI. There are 15 residues in the CDR3. The CDR3 nucleotides read TGTGCCAGCAGTGAACAGGGCCGGAGATACAATGAGCAGTTCTTC. Its protein product is CASSEQGRRYNEQFF.

Worth noting for this clonotype: The junction differs from germline at one of its ends, possibly a read error. The chain carries TRBV7-2 and TRBJ1-1, with D unresolved. The CDR3 has 14 residues. Germline V CDR1 and CDR2: SGHTA, FQGNSA. The CDR3 DNA reads as TGTGCCAGCAGCTTAGAGGTCAAGAACACTGAAGCTCTCTTT. This codes for CASSLEVKNTEALF.

This clonotype appeared many times. The chain employs TRBV24-1 and TRBJ2-7, with TRBD1 as a possible D gene (6 bases). The CDR3 covers 15 residues. The V gene's germline CDR1 is KGHDR and CDR2 SFDVKD. Trimming cost V 4 bases and J 3 bases, with 15 bases left between them. CDR3: CATSDSRTVGYEQYF. In nucleotides, the CDR3 is TGTGCCACCAGTGACAGTCGGACAGTCGGCTACGAGCAGTACTTC.